This T cell receptor beta chain emerged from a study of post-analysis software for immune sequencing data. Study as a whole: Recorded subtypes: relapsing-remitting, secondary progressive, progressive-relapsing; some patients unannotated.

The V and J ends lost 0 bases and 6 bases respectively, with 12 bases between them. In germline, CDR1 is LNHNV, CDR2 YYDKDF (reference sequence). The CDR3 runs to 15 residues. In its sample, this clonotype was seen a few times. The antigen is unknown. TCR beta cDNA libraries included unique molecular identifiers. TCRdb re-called the PCR reads through MiXCR, storing one row per CDR3 protein. The sample contains roughly 730,000 distinct CDR3 sequences, about 27% of which appear only once. Regarding the study as a whole: About five TRBV segments were more frequent in patients than controls; TRBV5-6, TRBV5-1 and TRBV20-1 belonged to this group. F measure clustering grouped samples strongly by preparation batch. Patients with multiple sclerosis recorded significantly lower normalized Chao1 diversity than controls, the study found.

The TCR was taken from a girl aged 5-17 years with multiple sclerosis. The gene calls are TRBV15 and TRBJ2-4; no clear D. Sequenced: blood. Written as DNA, the CDR3 is TGTGCCACCAGCAGAGATTTAGGCGCGTCAAACATTCAGTACTTC. Its protein product is CATSRDLGASNIQYF.